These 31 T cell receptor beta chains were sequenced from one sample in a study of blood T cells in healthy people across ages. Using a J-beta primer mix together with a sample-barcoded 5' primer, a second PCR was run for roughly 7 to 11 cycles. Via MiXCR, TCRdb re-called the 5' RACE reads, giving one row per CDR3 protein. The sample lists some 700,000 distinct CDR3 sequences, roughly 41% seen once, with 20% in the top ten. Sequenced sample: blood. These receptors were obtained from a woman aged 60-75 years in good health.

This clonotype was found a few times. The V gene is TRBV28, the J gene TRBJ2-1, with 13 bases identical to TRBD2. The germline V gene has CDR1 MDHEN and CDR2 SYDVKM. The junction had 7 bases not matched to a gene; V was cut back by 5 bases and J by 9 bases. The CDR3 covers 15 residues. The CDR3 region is CASSPTSGRAREQFF. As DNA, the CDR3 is TGTGCCAGCAGTCCAACTAGCGGGAGGGCCCGTGAGCAGTTCTTC. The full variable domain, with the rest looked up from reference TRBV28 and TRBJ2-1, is DVKVTQSSRYLVKRTGEKVFLECVQDMDHENMFWYRQDPGLGLRLIYFSYDVKMKEKGDIPEGYSVSREKKERFSLILESASTNQTSMYLCASSPTSGRAREQFFGPGTRLTVL.

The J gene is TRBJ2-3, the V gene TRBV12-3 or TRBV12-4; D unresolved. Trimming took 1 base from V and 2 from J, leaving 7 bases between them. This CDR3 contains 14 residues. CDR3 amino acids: CASSLGPNTDTQYF. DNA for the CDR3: TGTGCCAGCAGTTTAGGTCCGAACACAGATACGCAGTATTTT.

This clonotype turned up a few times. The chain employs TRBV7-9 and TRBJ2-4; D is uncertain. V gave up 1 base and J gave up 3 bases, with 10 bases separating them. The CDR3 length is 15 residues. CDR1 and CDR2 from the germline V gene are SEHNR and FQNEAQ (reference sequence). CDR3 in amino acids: CASSLGEQIKNIQYF. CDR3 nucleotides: TGTGCCAGCAGCTTAGGAGAACAGATCAAAAACATTCAGTACTTC.

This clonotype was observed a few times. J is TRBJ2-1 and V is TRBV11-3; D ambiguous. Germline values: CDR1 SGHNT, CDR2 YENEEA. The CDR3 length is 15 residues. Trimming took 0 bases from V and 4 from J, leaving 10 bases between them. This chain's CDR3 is CASSLDPTDYNEQFF. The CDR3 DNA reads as TGTGCCAGCAGCTTAGATCCTACTGATTACAATGAGCAGTTCTTC.

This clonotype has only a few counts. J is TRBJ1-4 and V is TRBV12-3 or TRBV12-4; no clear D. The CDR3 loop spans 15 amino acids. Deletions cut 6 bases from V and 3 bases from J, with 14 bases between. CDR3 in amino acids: CASRSSGGSNEKLFF. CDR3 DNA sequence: TGTGCCAGCAGATCCTCTGGAGGGTCTAATGAAAAACTGTTTTTT.

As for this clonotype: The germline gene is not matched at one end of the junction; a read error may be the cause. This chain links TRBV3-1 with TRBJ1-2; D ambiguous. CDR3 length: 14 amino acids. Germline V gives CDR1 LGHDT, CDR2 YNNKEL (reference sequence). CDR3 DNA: TGTGCCAGCAGCCAAGGGTCCGCATTCTATGACTACACCTTC. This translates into CASSQGSAFYDYTF.

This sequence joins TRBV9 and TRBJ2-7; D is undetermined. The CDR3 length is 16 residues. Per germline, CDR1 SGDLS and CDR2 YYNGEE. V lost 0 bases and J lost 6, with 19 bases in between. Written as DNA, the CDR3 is TGTGCCAGCAGCGTAGGAATCAGCTACTCCGATTTCGAGCAGTACTTC. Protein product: CASSVGISYSDFEQYF.

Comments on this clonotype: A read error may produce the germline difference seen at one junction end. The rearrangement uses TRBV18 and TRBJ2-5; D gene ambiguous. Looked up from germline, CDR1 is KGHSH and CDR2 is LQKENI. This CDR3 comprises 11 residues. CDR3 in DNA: TGTGCCGGCTCACCGGGAGAGACCCAGTACTTC. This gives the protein CAGSPGETQYF.

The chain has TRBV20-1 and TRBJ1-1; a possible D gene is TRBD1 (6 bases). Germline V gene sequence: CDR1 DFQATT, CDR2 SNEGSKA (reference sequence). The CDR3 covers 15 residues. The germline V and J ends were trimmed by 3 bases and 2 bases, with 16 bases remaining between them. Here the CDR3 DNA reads TGCAGTGCTAGCTTGCCAGGGGTCAAAAACACTGAAGCTTTCTTT. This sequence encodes CSASLPGVKNTEAFF.

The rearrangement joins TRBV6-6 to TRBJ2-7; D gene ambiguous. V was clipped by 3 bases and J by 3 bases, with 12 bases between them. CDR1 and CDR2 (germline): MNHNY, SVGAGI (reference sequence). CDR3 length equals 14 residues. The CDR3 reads CASSYRSKDYEQYF. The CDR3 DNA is TGTGCCAGCAGTTATCGCAGCAAAGACTACGAGCAGTACTTC.

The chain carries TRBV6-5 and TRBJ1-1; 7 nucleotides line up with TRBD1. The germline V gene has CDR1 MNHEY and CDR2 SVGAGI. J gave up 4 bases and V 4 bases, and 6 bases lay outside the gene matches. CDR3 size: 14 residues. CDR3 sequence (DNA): TGTGCCAGCAGTTCCCTACAGGGGACCACTGAAGCTTTCTTT. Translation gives CASSSLQGTTEAFF.

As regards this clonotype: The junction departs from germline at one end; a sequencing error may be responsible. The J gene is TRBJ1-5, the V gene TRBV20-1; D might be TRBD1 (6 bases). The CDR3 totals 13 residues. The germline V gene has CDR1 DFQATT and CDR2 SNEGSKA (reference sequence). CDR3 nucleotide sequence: TGCTGTGCGATACAGGGACAAGGTCAGCCCCAGCATTTT. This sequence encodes CCAIQGQGQPQHF.

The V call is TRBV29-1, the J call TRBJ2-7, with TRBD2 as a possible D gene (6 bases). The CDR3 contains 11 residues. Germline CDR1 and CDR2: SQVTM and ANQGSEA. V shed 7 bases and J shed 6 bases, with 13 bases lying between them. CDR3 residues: CSAIKGGEQYF. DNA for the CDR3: TGCAGCGCCATTAAGGGAGGCGAGCAGTACTTC.

CDR3 sequence: CASSKTGYDEQFF. The CDR3 DNA reads TGTGCCAGCAGCAAGACAGGGTATGATGAGCAGTTCTTC. The J gene is TRBJ2-1, the V gene TRBV7-2; 7 nucleotides line up with TRBD1. This CDR3 has 13 amino acids. Trimming took 5 bases from V and 8 from J; bases not matched to a gene: 6. Germline-derived CDR1 and CDR2 are SGHTA and FQGNSA.

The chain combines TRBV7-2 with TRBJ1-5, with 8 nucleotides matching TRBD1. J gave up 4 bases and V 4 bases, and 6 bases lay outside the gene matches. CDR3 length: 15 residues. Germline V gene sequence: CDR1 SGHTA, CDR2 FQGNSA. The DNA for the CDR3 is TGTGCCAGCAGCTCCAACACAGGGGGTAATCAGCCCCAGCATTTT. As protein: CASSSNTGGNQPQHF.

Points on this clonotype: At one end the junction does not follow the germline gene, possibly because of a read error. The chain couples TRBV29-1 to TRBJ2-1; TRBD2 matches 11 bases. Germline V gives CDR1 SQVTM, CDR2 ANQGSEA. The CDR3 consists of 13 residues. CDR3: CSVGTSGDNGQFF. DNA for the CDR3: TGCAGCGTAGGGACTAGCGGTGACAATGGGCAGTTCTTC.

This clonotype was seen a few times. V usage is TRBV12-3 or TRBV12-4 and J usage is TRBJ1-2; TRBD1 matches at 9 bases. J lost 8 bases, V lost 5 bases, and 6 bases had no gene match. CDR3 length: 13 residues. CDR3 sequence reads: CASSTQGAEGYTF. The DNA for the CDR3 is TGTGCCAGCAGTACACAGGGGGCGGAGGGCTACACCTTC.

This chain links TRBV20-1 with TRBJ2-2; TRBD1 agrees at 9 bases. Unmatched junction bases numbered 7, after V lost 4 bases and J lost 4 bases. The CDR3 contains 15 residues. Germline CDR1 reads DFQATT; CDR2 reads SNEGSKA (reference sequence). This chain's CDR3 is CSANTGGPSTGELFF. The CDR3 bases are TGCAGTGCTAATACAGGGGGCCCCAGCACCGGGGAGCTGTTTTTT.

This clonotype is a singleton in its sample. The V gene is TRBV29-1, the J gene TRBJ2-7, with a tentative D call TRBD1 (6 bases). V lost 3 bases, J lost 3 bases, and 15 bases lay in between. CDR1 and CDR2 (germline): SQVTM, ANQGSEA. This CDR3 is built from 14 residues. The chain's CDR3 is CSVEVEDSHYEQYF. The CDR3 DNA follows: TGCAGCGTTGAGGTTGAGGACAGTCACTACGAGCAGTACTTC.

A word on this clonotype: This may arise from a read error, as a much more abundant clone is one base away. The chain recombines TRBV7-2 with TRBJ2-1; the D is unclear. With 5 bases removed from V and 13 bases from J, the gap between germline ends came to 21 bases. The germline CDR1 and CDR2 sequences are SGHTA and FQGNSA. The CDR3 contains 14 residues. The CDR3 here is CASSPAHSSETQFF. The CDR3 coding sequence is TGTGCCAGCAGCCCAGCTCATAGTAGTGAGACCCAGTTCTTC.

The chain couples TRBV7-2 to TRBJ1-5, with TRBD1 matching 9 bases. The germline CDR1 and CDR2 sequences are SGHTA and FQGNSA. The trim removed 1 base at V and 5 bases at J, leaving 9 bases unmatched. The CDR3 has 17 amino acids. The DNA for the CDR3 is TGTGCCAGCAGCTTAGAGCGGGGGGGGACAGGGCATCAGCCCCAGCATTTT. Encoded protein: CASSLERGGTGHQPQHF.

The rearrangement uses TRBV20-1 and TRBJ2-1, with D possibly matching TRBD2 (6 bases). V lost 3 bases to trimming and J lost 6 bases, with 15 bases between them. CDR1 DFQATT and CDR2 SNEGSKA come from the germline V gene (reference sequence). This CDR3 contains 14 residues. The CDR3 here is CSARQRVGINEQFF. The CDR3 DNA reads TGCAGTGCTAGGCAGCGGGTGGGCATCAATGAGCAGTTCTTC.

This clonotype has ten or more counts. In DNA form, the CDR3 reads TGTGCCAGCAGTTTAAACCGGGGTGTGGTAGCCGGTATTGAGACCCAGTACTTC. The encoded protein is CASSLNRGVVAGIETQYF. The chain recombines TRBV12-3 or TRBV12-4 with TRBJ2-5; D is perhaps TRBD2 (5 bases). V lost 2 bases and J lost 5, with 24 bases in between. CDR3 size: 18 residues.

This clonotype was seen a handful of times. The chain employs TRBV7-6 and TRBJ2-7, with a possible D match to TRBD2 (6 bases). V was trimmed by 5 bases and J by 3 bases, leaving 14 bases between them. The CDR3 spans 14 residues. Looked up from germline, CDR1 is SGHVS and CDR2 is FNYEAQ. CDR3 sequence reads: CASSAGTDYYEQYF. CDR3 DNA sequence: TGTGCCAGCAGCGCCGGGACGGACTACTACGAGCAGTACTTC.

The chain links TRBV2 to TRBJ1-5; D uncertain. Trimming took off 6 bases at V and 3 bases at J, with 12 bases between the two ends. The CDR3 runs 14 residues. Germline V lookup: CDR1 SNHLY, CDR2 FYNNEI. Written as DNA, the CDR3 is TGTGCCAGCAGGTCCGACGTTTTCAATCAGCCCCAGCATTTT. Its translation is CASRSDVFNQPQHF. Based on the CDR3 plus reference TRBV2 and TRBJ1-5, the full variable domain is EPEVTQTPSHQVTQMGQEVILRCVPISNHLYFYWYRQILGQKVEFLVSFYNNEISEKSEIFDDQFSVERPDGSNFTLKIRSTKLEDSAMYFCASRSDVFNQPQHFGDGTRLSIL.

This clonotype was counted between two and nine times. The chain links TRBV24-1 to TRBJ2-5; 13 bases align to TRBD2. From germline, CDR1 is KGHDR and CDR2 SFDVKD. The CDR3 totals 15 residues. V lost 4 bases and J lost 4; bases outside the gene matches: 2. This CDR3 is CATSDRTSGGETQYF. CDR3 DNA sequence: TGTGCCACCAGTGACCGGACTAGCGGGGGAGAGACCCAGTACTTC.

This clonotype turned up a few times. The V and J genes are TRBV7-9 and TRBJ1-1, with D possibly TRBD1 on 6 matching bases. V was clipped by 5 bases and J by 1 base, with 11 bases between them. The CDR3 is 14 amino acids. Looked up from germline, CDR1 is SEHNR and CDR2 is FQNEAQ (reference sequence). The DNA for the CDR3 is TGTGCCAGCAGCAAACTACAGGGGAACACTGAAGCTTTCTTT. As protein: CASSKLQGNTEAFF.

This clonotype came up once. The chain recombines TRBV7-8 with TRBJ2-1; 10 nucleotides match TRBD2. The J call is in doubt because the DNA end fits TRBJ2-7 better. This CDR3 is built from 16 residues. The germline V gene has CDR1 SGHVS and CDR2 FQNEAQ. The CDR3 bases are TGTGCCAGCAGGACTAGCGGGCAGGGCTCCTACAATGAGCAGTACTTC. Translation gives CASRTSGQGSYNEQYF.

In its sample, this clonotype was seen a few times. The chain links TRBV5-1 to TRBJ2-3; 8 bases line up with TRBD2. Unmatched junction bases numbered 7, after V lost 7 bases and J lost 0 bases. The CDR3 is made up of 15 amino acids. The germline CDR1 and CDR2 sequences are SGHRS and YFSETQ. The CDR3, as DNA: TGCGCCAGCGGCCGGAGCGGGAGTAGCACAGATACGCAGTATTTT. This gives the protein CASGRSGSSTDTQYF.

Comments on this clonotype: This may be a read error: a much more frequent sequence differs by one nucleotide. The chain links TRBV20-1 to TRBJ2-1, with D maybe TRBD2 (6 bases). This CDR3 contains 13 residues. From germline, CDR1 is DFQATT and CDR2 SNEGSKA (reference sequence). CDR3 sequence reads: CSARAGPYNKQFF. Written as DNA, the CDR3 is TGCAGTGCTAGGGCGGGGCCTTACAATAAGCAGTTCTTC.

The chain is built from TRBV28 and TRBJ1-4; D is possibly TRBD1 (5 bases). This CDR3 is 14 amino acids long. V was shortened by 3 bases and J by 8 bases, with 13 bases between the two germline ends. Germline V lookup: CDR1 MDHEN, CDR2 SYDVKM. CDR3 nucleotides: TGTGCCAGCAGTTTCGGGGACGGGAGAGAAAAACTGTTTTTT. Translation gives CASSFGDGREKLFF.